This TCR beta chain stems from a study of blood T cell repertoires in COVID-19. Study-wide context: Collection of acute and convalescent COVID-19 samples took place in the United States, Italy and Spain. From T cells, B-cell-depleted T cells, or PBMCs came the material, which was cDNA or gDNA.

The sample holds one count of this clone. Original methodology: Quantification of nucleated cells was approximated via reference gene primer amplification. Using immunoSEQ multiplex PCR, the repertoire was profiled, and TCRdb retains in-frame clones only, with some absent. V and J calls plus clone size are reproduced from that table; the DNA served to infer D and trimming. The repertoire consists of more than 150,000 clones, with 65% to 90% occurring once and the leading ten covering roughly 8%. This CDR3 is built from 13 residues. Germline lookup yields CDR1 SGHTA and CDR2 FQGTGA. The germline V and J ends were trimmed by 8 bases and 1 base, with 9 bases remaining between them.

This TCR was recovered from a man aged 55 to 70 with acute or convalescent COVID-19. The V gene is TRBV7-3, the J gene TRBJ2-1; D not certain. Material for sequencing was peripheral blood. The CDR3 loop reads CASGVASYNEQFF. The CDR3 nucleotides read TGTGCCAGCGGAGTTGCTTCCTACAATGAGCAGTTCTTC.